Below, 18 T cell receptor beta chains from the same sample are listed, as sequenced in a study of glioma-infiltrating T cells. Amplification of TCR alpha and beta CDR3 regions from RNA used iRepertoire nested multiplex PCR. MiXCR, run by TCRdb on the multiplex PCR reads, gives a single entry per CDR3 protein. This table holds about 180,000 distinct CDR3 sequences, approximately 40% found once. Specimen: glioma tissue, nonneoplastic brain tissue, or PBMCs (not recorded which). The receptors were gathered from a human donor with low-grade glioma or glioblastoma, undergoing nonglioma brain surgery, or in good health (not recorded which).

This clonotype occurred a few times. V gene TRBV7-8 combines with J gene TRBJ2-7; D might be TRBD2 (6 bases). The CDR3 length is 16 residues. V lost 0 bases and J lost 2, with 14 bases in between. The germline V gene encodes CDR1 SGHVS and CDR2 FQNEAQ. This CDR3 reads CASSLAGGEGTYEQYF. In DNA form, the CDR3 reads TGTGCCAGCAGCTTAGCCGGGGGAGAGGGCACCTACGAGCAGTACTTC.

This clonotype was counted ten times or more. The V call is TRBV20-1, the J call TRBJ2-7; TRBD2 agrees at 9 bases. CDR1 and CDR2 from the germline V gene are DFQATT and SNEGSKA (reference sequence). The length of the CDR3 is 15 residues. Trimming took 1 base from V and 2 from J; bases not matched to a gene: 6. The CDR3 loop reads CSARVSGRRTYEQYF. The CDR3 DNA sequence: TGCAGTGCTAGAGTTAGCGGGAGAAGGACCTACGAGCAGTACTTC.

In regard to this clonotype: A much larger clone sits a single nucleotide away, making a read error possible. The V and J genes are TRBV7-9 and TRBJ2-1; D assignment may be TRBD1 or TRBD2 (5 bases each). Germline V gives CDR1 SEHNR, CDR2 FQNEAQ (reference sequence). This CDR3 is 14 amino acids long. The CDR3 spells CASSLGTQLDDQFF. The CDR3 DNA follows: TGTGCCAGCAGCTTGGGGACCCAGCTCGATGATCAGTTCTTC.

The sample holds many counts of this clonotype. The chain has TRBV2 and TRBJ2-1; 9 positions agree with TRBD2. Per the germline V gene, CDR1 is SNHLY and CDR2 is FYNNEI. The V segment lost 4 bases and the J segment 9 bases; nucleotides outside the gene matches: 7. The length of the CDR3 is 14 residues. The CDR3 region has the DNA TGTGCCAGCAGTGTCGTAGCGGGAGTAGGTGAGCAGTTCTTC. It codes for CASSVVAGVGEQFF.

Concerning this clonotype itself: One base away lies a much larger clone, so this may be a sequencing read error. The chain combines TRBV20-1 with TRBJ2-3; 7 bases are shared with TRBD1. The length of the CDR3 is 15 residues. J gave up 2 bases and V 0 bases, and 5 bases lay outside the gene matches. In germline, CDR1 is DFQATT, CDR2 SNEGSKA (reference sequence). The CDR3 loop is CSARETGIPTDTQYF. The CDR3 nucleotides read TGCAGTGCTAGAGAGACAGGGATACCCACAGATACGCAGTATTTT.

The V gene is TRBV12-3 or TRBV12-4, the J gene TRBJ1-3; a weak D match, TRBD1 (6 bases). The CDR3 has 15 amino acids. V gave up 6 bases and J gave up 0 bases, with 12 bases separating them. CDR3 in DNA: TGTGCCAGCAGCCAAGGACAGTACTCTGGAAACACCATATATTTT. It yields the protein CASSQGQYSGNTIYF.

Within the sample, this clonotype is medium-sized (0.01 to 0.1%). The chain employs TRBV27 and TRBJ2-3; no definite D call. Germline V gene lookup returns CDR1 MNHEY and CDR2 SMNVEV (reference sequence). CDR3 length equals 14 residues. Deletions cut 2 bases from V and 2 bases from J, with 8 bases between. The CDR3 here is CASSLLRSTDTQYF. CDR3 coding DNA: TGTGCCAGCAGTTTACTCCGGTCCACAGATACGCAGTATTTT.

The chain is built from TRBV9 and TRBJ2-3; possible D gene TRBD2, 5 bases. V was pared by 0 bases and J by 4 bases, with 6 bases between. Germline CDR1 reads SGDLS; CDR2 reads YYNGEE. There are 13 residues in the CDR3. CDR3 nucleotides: TGTGCCAGCAGCGTAGAGAGGGCAGATACGCAGTATTTT. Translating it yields CASSVERADTQYF.

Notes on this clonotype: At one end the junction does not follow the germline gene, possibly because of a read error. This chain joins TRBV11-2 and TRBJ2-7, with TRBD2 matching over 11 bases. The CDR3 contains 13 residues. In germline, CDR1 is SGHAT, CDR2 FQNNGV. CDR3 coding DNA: TGTGACAGCAGCTATAGCGGGAGGGATGAGCAGTACTTC. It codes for CDSSYSGRDEQYF.

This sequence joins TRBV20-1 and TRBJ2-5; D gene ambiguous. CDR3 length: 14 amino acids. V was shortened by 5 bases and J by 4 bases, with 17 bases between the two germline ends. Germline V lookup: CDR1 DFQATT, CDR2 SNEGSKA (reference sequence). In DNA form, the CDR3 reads TGCAGTGCTCAACTCGGCCCCCACGTAGAGACCCAGTACTTC. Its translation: CSAQLGPHVETQYF.

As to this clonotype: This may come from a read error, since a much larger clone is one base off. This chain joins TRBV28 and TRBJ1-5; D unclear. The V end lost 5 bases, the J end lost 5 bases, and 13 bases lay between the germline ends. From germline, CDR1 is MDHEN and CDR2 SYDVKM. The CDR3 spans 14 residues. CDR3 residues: CASSQIKSHQPQHF. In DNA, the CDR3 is TGTGCCAGCAGTCAGATCAAATCCCATCAGCCCCAGCATTTT.

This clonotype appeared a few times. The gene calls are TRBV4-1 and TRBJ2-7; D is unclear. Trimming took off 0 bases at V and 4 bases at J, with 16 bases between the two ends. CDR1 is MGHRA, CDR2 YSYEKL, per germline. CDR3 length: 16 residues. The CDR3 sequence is CASSQDRATTPYEQYF. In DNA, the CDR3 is TGCGCCAGCAGCCAAGACCGGGCTACGACACCATACGAGCAGTACTTC.

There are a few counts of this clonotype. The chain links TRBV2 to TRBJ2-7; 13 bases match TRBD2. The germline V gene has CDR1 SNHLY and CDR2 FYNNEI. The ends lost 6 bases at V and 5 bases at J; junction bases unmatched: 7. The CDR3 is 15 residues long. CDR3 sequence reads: CASRELAGGPDEQYF. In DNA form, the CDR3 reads TGTGCCAGCAGGGAACTAGCGGGAGGGCCGGACGAGCAGTACTTC.

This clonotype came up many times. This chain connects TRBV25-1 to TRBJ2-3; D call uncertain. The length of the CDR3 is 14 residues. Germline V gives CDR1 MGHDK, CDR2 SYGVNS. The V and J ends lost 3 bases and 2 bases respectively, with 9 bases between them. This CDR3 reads CASSDPSPTDTQYF. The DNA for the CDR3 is TGTGCCAGCAGTGATCCCTCTCCCACAGATACGCAGTATTTT.

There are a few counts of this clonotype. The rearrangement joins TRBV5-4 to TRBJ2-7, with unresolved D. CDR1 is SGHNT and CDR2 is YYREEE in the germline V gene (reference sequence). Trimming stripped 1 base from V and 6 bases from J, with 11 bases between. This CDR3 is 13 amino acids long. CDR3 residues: CASSLREVSEQYF. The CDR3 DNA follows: TGTGCCAGCAGCTTGAGGGAAGTCAGCGAGCAGTACTTC.

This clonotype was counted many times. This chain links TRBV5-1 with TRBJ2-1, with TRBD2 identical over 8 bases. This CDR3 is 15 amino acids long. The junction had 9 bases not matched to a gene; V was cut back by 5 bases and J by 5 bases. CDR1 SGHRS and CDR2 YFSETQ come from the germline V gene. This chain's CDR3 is CASRWTSHQNNEQFF. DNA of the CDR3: TGCGCCAGCAGGTGGACTAGCCATCAGAACAATGAGCAGTTCTTC.

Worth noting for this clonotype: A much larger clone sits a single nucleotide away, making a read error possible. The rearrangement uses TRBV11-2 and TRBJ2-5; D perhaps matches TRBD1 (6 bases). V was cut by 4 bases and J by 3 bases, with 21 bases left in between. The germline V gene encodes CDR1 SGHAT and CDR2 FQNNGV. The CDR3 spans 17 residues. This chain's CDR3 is CASSSGRGTRSEETQYF. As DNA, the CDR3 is TGTGCCAGCAGCTCCGGCAGGGGTACCAGGTCGGAAGAGACCCAGTACTTC.

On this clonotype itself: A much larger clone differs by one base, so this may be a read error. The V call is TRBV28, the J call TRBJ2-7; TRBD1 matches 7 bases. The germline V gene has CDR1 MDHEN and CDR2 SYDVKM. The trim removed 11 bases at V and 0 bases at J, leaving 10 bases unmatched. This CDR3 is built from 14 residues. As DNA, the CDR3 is TGTGCCCACGGGGACAGACGCTTCTCCTACGAGCAGTACTTC. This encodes CAHGDRRFSYEQYF.